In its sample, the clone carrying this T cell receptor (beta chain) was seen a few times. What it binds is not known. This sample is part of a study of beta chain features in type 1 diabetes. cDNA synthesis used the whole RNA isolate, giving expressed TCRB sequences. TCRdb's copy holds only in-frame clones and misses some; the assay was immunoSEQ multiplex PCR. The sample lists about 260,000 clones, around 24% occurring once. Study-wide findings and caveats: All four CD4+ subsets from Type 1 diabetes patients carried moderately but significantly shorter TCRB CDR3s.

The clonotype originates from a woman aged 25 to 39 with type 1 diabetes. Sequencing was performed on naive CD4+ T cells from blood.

The CDR3 nucleotides are TGTGCCAGCAGCAGAGGAAGCTCCTACGAGCAGTACTTC. Residues: CASSRGSSYEQYF. The chain joins TRBV7-9 to TRBJ2-7; D is undetermined. The CDR3 has 13 amino acids. Germline V lookup: CDR1 SEHNR, CDR2 FQNEAQ (reference sequence). V was pared by 5 bases and J by 0 bases, with 8 bases between.